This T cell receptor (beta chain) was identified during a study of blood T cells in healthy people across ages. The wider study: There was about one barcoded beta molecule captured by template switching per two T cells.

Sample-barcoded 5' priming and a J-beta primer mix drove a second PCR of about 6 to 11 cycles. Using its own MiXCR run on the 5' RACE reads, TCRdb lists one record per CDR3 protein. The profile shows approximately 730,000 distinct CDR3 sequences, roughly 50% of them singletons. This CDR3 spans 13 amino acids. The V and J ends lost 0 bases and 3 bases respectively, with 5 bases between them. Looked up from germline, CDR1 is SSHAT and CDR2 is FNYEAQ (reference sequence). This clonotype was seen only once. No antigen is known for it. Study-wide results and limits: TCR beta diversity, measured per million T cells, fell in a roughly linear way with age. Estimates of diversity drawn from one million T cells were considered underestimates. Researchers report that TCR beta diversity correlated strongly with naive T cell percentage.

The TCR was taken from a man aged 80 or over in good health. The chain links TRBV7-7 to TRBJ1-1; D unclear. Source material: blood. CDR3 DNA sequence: TGTGCCAGCAGCTTAGCCCCCGACACTGAAGCTTTCTTT. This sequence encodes CASSLAPDTEAFF.